One and the same sample provided the 27 T cell receptor beta chains below, sequenced in a study of blood T cell repertoires in COVID-19. This table comes from immunoSEQ multiplex PCR, and its TCRdb copy is limited to in-frame clones, with some not included. The table records 350,000 to 450,000 clones, 89% of them present only once. Sequencing was performed on peripheral blood. Receptors originate from a middle-aged woman with COVID-19, enrolled during active disease.

V is TRBV18 and J is TRBJ2-3; D not certain. The V gene lost 4 bases and the J gene lost 6 bases, with 14 bases spanning the gap. From germline, CDR1 is KGHSH and CDR2 LQKENI. This CDR3 spans 14 amino acids. CDR3 region: CASSLVQDSDTQYF. CDR3 sequence (DNA): TGTGCCAGCTCACTGGTCCAGGATTCCGATACGCAGTATTTT.

V is TRBV5-1 and J is TRBJ1-2, with a tentative D call TRBD1 (6 bases). There are 15 residues in the CDR3. Germline V gene sequence: CDR1 SGHRS, CDR2 YFSETQ. V lost 0 bases and J 3 bases, leaving 12 bases between the germline ends. The CDR3 reads CASSLAEQGDYGYTF. In DNA form, the CDR3 reads TGCGCCAGCAGCTTGGCGGAACAGGGAGACTATGGCTACACCTTC.

The chain is built from TRBV29-1 and TRBJ2-7; D remains ambiguous. CDR1 is SQVTM, CDR2 ANQGSEA, per germline. This CDR3 comprises 12 residues. The V end was cut by 3 bases, the J end by 0 bases, with 6 bases between. DNA for the CDR3: TGCAGCGTTGAGGGCAGCTCCTACGAGCAGTACTTC. This sequence encodes CSVEGSSYEQYF.

The rearrangement uses TRBV18 and TRBJ1-6; the match to TRBD1 covers 9 bases. The CDR3 covers 15 residues. CDR1 is KGHSH and CDR2 is LQKENI in the germline V gene. V was pared by 5 bases and J by 10 bases, with 9 bases of the junction left unmatched. The CDR3 bases are TGTGCCAGCTCAGCGGGACAGGGATCAGGGTCACCCCTCCACTTT. Protein product: CASSAGQGSGSPLHF. Complete variable domain (other parts from reference TRBV18 and TRBJ1-6): NAGVMQNPRHLVRRRGQEARLRCSPMKGHSHVYWYRQLPEEGLKFMVYLQKENIIDESGMPKERFSAEFPKEGPSILRIQQVVRGDSAAYFCASSAGQGSGSPLHFGNGTRLTVT.

J is TRBJ2-7 and V is TRBV6-5; possibly TRBD1 for D (5 bases). The CDR3 length is 14 residues. From germline, CDR1 is MNHEY and CDR2 SVGAGI. V was pared by 2 bases and J by 6 bases, with 14 bases between. The chain's CDR3 is CASSYGSQGLEQYF. The CDR3 DNA reads as TGTGCCAGCAGTTACGGTTCCCAGGGCCTCGAGCAGTACTTC.

This sequence joins TRBV19 and TRBJ1-5, with 7 bases that match TRBD1. V trimming: 1 base; J trimming: 5 bases; junction bases outside the gene matches: 2. The length of the CDR3 is 14 residues. Germline-derived CDR1 and CDR2 are LNHDA and SQIVND (reference sequence). The DNA for the CDR3 is TGTGCCAGTAGTATAGGGGACAGCTATCAGCCCCAGCATTTT. Protein product: CASSIGDSYQPQHF.

The J gene is TRBJ2-1, the V gene TRBV6-1; TRBD2 might be the D (5 bases). V was clipped by 5 bases and J by 4 bases, with 9 bases between them. The CDR3 runs to 13 residues. Germline CDR1 reads MNHNS; CDR2 reads SASEGT. CDR3 DNA sequence: TGTGCCAGCAGTCCTACTAGGTACAATGAGCAGTTCTTC. Amino acids: CASSPTRYNEQFF.

The genes are TRBV5-6 and TRBJ2-1, with TRBD2 matching over 7 bases. The CDR3 sequence is 15 residues long. V dropped 2 bases and J dropped 6; count of bases not matched to a gene: 8. Germline CDR1 reads SGHDT; CDR2 reads YYEEEE. CDR3 sequence (DNA): TGTGCCAGCAGCTTAATAGTGGGACTACGCAATGAGCAGTTCTTC. This gives the protein CASSLIVGLRNEQFF.

V and J are TRBV7-3 and TRBJ2-7, with TRBD1 matching over 9 bases. CDR3 length: 16 residues. Germline V gene lookup returns CDR1 SGHTA and CDR2 FQGTGA. Trimming at V came to 5 bases and at J to 2 bases, leaving 10 bases not matched to a gene. The DNA of the CDR3 is TGTGCCAGCAGCATCTCGGGACAGGGAACTCCCTACGAGCAGTACTTC. This encodes CASSISGQGTPYEQYF.

V usage is TRBV7-2 and J usage is TRBJ1-5; D call uncertain. Looked up from germline, CDR1 is SGHTA and CDR2 is FQGNSA. The V and J ends lost 5 bases and 1 base respectively, with 12 bases between them. The CDR3 is made up of 15 amino acids. The CDR3 region has the DNA TGTGCCAGCAGCCCGACGGGGTGGAGCAATCAGCCCCAGCATTTT. Its protein product is CASSPTGWSNQPQHF.

The V gene is TRBV30, the J gene TRBJ1-2; a weak D match, TRBD1 (6 bases). V was clipped by 3 bases and J by 2 bases, with 10 bases between them. Germline CDR1 GTSNPN, CDR2 SVGIG (reference sequence). This CDR3 has 13 amino acids. CDR3 protein: CAWSIQGNYGYTF. CDR3 nucleotides: TGTGCCTGGAGCATACAGGGAAACTATGGCTACACCTTC.

The chain couples TRBV29-1 to TRBJ2-1; D ambiguous. Trimming removed 5 bases from V and 12 bases from J, with 8 bases in between. The CDR3 is 9 residues long. Germline assignment: CDR1 SQVTM and CDR2 ANQGSEA. The CDR3 coding sequence is TGCAGCGTTCGAGGTGGGCAGTTCTTC. As protein: CSVRGGQFF.

With regard to this clone: The junction departs from germline at one end; a sequencing error may be responsible. The rearrangement joins TRBV15 to TRBJ2-6, with 8 bases aligning to TRBD1. Germline V gene sequence: CDR1 LNHNV, CDR2 YYDKDF (reference sequence). This CDR3 is 20 amino acids long. The CDR3 is CATSRGRVEQGAFGTNVLTF. In nucleotides, the CDR3 is TGTGCCACCAGCAGAGGCCGGGTGGAGCAGGGGGCTTTTGGGACCAACGTCCTGACTTTC.

The chain carries TRBV12-3 or TRBV12-4 and TRBJ2-7; 8 bases are shared with TRBD2. The length of the CDR3 is 12 residues. J lost 12 bases, V lost 7 bases, and 11 bases had no gene match. The CDR3 spells CASTERGRQMYF. The CDR3 region has the DNA TGTGCCAGCACCGAGCGGGGGAGGCAGATGTACTTC.

This chain connects TRBV7-2 to TRBJ1-2; 8 bases match TRBD1. Trimming took 5 bases from V and 4 from J; bases not matched to a gene: 12. Germline CDR1 is SGHTA and CDR2 is FQGNSA. The length of the CDR3 is 16 residues. CDR3 region: CASSSSPRGLVYGYTF. In nucleotides, the CDR3 is TGTGCCAGCAGCAGTAGCCCCAGGGGGCTGGTCTATGGCTACACCTTC.

This chain links TRBV7-2 with TRBJ2-3; tentative D call: TRBD1 (6 bases). The germline V gene encodes CDR1 SGHTA and CDR2 FQGNSA. V was clipped by 5 bases and J by 9 bases, with 12 bases between them. There are 12 residues in the CDR3. Here the CDR3 DNA reads TGTGCCAGCAGCCCGGACAGCCCCACGCAGTATTTT. It specifies CASSPDSPTQYF.

The CDR3 DNA follows: TGTGCCAGCAGTTACCGGGACAGCAATGAGCAGTTCTTC. Translation: CASSYRDSNEQFF. The V and J genes are TRBV6-2 or TRBV6-3 and TRBJ2-1; TRBD1 agrees at 7 bases. The CDR3 has 13 residues. Germline V gene sequence: CDR1 MNHEY, CDR2 SVGEGT. The V segment lost 2 bases and the J segment 6 bases; nucleotides outside the gene matches: 1.

The V call is TRBV7-2, the J call TRBJ2-5, with D possibly matching TRBD1 (7 bases). The CDR3 covers 16 residues. Between the trimmed V and J ends, which lost 5 bases and 3 bases, there was a span of 19 bases. CDR1 and CDR2 (germline): SGHTA, FQGNSA. The CDR3 is CASSRVGGTVKETQYF. The CDR3 DNA sequence: TGTGCCAGCAGCCGGGTAGGGGGGACAGTCAAAGAGACCCAGTACTTC.

The genes are TRBV7-9 and TRBJ1-5; no definite D call. With 4 bases removed from V and 7 bases from J, the gap between germline ends came to 17 bases. The V gene's germline CDR1 is SEHNR and CDR2 FQNEAQ (reference sequence). The CDR3 has 15 residues. DNA of the CDR3: TGTGCCAGCAGCTCGAACATAGACAAAATCCAGCCCCAGCATTTT. Translating gives CASSSNIDKIQPQHF.

The V and J genes are TRBV7-9 and TRBJ1-2; possible D gene TRBD1, 6 bases. The CDR3 is 12 amino acids. CDR1 is SEHNR and CDR2 is FQNEAQ in the germline V gene (reference sequence). V lost 4 bases and J 9 bases, leaving 12 bases between the germline ends. The CDR3 DNA is TGTGCCAGCAGCTCAAACAGGGAGAGCTACACCTTC. This codes for CASSSNRESYTF.

J is TRBJ1-6 and V is TRBV5-4, with TRBD1 matching over 7 bases. CDR1 is SGHNT, CDR2 YYREEE, per germline (reference sequence). Germline trimming cut 1 base from V and 10 bases from J; bases unmatched to any gene: 14. The CDR3 consists of 17 residues. The CDR3 nucleotides read TGTGCCAGCAGCTTGCCGACAGGGTCTACCGCAGAGTCACCCCTCCACTTT. This codes for CASSLPTGSTAESPLHF.

This chain joins TRBV19 and TRBJ1-1; 7 bases fit TRBD1. The germline gives CDR1 LNHDA, CDR2 SQIVND (reference sequence). This CDR3 has 15 residues. V lost 4 bases to trimming and J lost 0 bases; unmatched junction nucleotides: 5. The DNA of the CDR3 is TGTGCCAGTAGTACCACAGGGGCAATGAACACTGAAGCTTTCTTT. Translated: CASSTTGAMNTEAFF.

The genes are TRBV19 and TRBJ1-6; 9 bases map to TRBD1. The CDR3 length is 15 residues. The V gene's germline CDR1 is LNHDA and CDR2 SQIVND (reference sequence). The V gene end was trimmed by 2 bases and the J gene end by 6 bases; junction bases not matched to a gene: 2. CDR3 region: CASSITGGSNSPLHF. The CDR3 nucleotides read TGTGCCAGTAGTATAACAGGGGGCTCTAATTCACCCCTCCACTTT.

The CDR3 nucleotides are TGTGCCAGCAGCTTATATCGGCGGGGGGTAGATGGGTCCAATGAGCAGTTCTTC. Protein sequence: CASSLYRRGVDGSNEQFF. The V gene is TRBV7-6, the J gene TRBJ2-1, with 8 nucleotides matching TRBD2. CDR1 and CDR2 (germline): SGHVS, FNYEAQ. The CDR3 runs to 18 residues. V trimming: 2 bases; J trimming: 6 bases; junction bases outside the gene matches: 15.

The rearrangement links TRBV5-5 to TRBJ2-7; 9 bases are a match to TRBD1. CDR3 length: 13 amino acids. Germline CDR1 SGHKS, CDR2 YYEKEE (reference sequence). V lost 4 bases to trimming and J lost 5 bases; unmatched junction nucleotides: 4. As DNA, the CDR3 is TGTGCCAGCAGCCCGGGGACAGGGCACGAGCAGTACTTC. Protein: CASSPGTGHEQYF.

This chain links TRBV5-4 with TRBJ2-5; 11 nucleotides match TRBD2. The J segment lost 3 bases and the V segment lost 4 bases, leaving 8 bases of the junction unmatched. The V gene's germline CDR1 is SGHNT and CDR2 YYREEE (reference sequence). This CDR3 comprises 16 residues. CDR3 sequence: CASSIQLLAGEETQYF. The CDR3 nucleotides are TGTGCCAGCAGCATACAATTACTAGCGGGGGAAGAGACCCAGTACTTC.

The chain uses TRBV7-9 and TRBJ2-1, with D perhaps TRBD2 (7 bases). Germline assignment: CDR1 SEHNR and CDR2 FQNEAQ (reference sequence). Trimming cost V 10 bases and J 10 bases, with 20 bases left between them. CDR3 length: 13 residues. CDR3 in amino acids: CATEGRGGREQFF. The CDR3 DNA sequence: TGTGCCACCGAGGGCAGGGGAGGGAGGGAGCAGTTCTTC.